Following are 32 T cell receptor beta chains from one sample sequenced in a study of Graves' ophthalmopathy and Graves' hyperthyroidism. Amplified TCR beta CDR3 regions were obtained using RNA transcripts as template. First-round RT-PCR used HTBI primers; second-round multiplex PCR followed. MiXCR, run by TCRdb on the multiplex PCR reads, gives a single entry per CDR3 protein. In the table there are approximately 460,000 distinct CDR3 sequences, about an eighth of which are singletons. Sequencing used blood. These receptor sequences come from a woman in her thirties with Graves' ophthalmopathy.

This clonotype was seen repeatedly, ten times or more. The chain is built from TRBV6-1 and TRBJ1-5; D is unresolved. Per germline, CDR1 MNHNS and CDR2 SASEGT. This CDR3 is 14 amino acids long. The germline V and J ends were trimmed by 6 bases and 0 bases, with 9 bases remaining between them. CDR3 sequence reads: CASSQVHSNQPQHF. The CDR3 DNA is TGTGCCAGCAGCCAGGTTCATAGCAATCAGCCCCAGCATTTT.

This clonotype was recorded many times. The chain employs TRBV2 and TRBJ1-5; D is unclear. V lost 5 bases and J 5 bases, leaving 16 bases between the germline ends. Germline V gene lookup returns CDR1 SNHLY and CDR2 FYNNEI. The CDR3 spans 15 residues. CDR3 bases: TGTGCCAGCAGTTGGCTCACGGGCGGAGATCAGCCCCAGCATTTT. Translated: CASSWLTGGDQPQHF.

V and J are TRBV6-1 and TRBJ1-2; D remains unclear. Trimming removed 10 bases at V and 3 bases at J, with 15 bases between. The CDR3 contains 13 residues. The germline gives CDR1 MNHNS, CDR2 SASEGT. The CDR3 DNA reads as TGTGCCACCCGCCTGAATCAGGACTATGGCTACACCTTC. Encoded protein: CATRLNQDYGYTF.

This clonotype showed up just a few times. One end of the junction does not line up with germline, which may come from a read error. Here the CDR3 reads CAGSRLGGSTEAFF. The DNA for the CDR3 is TGTGCCGGCAGCCGCCTGGGAGGGTCCACTGAAGCTTTCTTT. The rearrangement uses TRBV3-1 and TRBJ1-1; D gene uncertain. The germline CDR1 and CDR2 sequences are LGHDT and YNNKEL (reference sequence). The CDR3 sequence is 14 residues long.

This clonotype was recorded at least ten times. The J gene is TRBJ2-7, the V gene TRBV29-1; the D gene is possibly TRBD1 (6 bases). V was trimmed by 4 bases and J by 2 bases, leaving 9 bases between them. The germline V gene encodes CDR1 SQVTM and CDR2 ANQGSEA. The CDR3 sequence is 12 residues long. As DNA, the CDR3 is TGCAGCGTTGGGGGACAACCCTACGAGCAGTACTTC. This gives the protein CSVGGQPYEQYF.

This clonotype has more than one count but fewer than ten. The V call is TRBV6-1, the J call TRBJ2-5; TRBD1 might be the D (7 bases). V was pared by 6 bases and J by 5 bases, with 25 bases between. Germline V CDR1 and CDR2: MNHNS, SASEGT. CDR3 size: 17 residues. CDR3: CASSQTFGQVRGETQYF. CDR3 nucleotide sequence: TGTGCCAGCAGCCAAACTTTTGGACAGGTCCGGGGGGAGACCCAGTACTTC.

As regards this clonotype: At one of its ends the junction is not consistent with the germline gene, which may arise from a read error. CDR3 region: CAGSLALVALNTEAFF. CDR3 sequence (DNA): TGCGCCGGCAGCTTGGCCTTGGTGGCATTGAACACTGAAGCTTTCTTT. This chain links TRBV5-1 with TRBJ1-1, with no clear D. Germline V gene lookup returns CDR1 SGHRS and CDR2 YFSETQ. This CDR3 region has 16 residues.

This clonotype has a handful of counts. A read error may explain this, as a much larger clone is one base away. The genes are TRBV20-1 and TRBJ1-1, with no clear D. V was clipped by 1 base and J by 5 bases, with 11 bases between them. CDR3 length: 13 amino acids. Looked up from germline, CDR1 is DFQATT and CDR2 is SNEGSKA (reference sequence). The CDR3 region is CSARVDGWTEAFF. The CDR3 DNA reads TGCAGTGCTAGAGTGGATGGTTGGACTGAAGCTTTCTTT.

This clonotype was counted ten times or more. The chain uses TRBV5-1 and TRBJ1-1, with TRBD1 identical over 8 bases. V trimming: 6 bases; J trimming: 1 base; junction bases outside the gene matches: 8. The germline CDR1 and CDR2 sequences are SGHRS and YFSETQ. The CDR3 spans 15 residues. The CDR3 loop is CASTQGAGRNTEAFF. The CDR3 nucleotides are TGCGCCAGCACCCAGGGGGCGGGAAGGAACACTGAAGCTTTCTTT.

In this sample, this clonotype turned up many times. The chain carries TRBV7-3 and TRBJ2-5; no clear D. The germline CDR1 and CDR2 sequences are SGHTA and FQGTGA. With 3 bases removed from V and 5 bases from J, the gap between germline ends came to 10 bases. The CDR3 runs 13 residues. CDR3 region: CASSLRLGETQYF. The CDR3 DNA sequence: TGTGCCAGCAGCTTGCGATTAGGGGAGACCCAGTACTTC.

This clonotype has ten or more counts. V usage is TRBV11-2 and J usage is TRBJ2-7; TRBD1 matches at 7 bases. Germline V gives CDR1 SGHAT, CDR2 FQNNGV. The CDR3 totals 16 residues. Trimming cost V 0 bases and J 3 bases; bases outside gene matches: 8. CDR3 sequence reads: CASSLDWGQSHYEQYF. In DNA, the CDR3 is TGTGCCAGCAGCTTAGATTGGGGACAGAGCCACTACGAGCAGTACTTC.

This clonotype was found a few times. The chain links TRBV18 to TRBJ1-2, with D hard to call. The ends were cut back, 0 bases at V and 4 bases at J, with 6 bases in the middle. CDR1 is KGHSH, CDR2 LQKENI, per germline. The CDR3 loop spans 13 amino acids. The CDR3 protein is CASSPPEFYGYTF. CDR3 nucleotide sequence: TGTGCCAGCTCACCACCGGAGTTCTATGGCTACACCTTC. Using reference TRBV18 and TRBJ1-2 for the parts outside the CDR3, the full variable domain is NAGVMQNPRHLVRRRGQEARLRCSPMKGHSHVYWYRQLPEEGLKFMVYLQKENIIDESGMPKERFSAEFPKEGPSILRIQQVVRGDSAAYFCASSPPEFYGYTFGSGTRLTVV.

This clonotype has ten or more counts. The chain employs TRBV12-3 or TRBV12-4 and TRBJ1-1, with D unresolved. V lost 6 bases, J lost 0 bases, and 14 bases lay in between. The CDR3 loop spans 15 amino acids. CDR3 nucleotide sequence: TGTGCCAGCAGCTTACAGCTTCCGATGAACACTGAAGCTTTCTTT. Its protein product is CASSLQLPMNTEAFF.

There are many counts of this clonotype. V is TRBV2 and J is TRBJ1-1; 10 bases align to TRBD1. The germline V gene encodes CDR1 SNHLY and CDR2 FYNNEI. The CDR3 totals 14 residues. J was trimmed by 8 bases and V by 7 bases; bases with no gene match: 10. Here the CDR3 reads CASNPTGQGTEAFF. CDR3 coding DNA: TGTGCCAGCAATCCCACGGGACAGGGGACCGAAGCTTTCTTT.

The chain employs TRBV5-1 and TRBJ2-7, with a possible D match to TRBD2 (6 bases). Germline lookup yields CDR1 SGHRS and CDR2 YFSETQ. V was trimmed by 4 bases and J by 3 bases, leaving 20 bases between them. The CDR3 spans 16 residues. The CDR3 region is CASSHTGRETFYEQYF. The CDR3 region has the DNA TGCGCCAGCAGCCACACCGGCCGGGAGACTTTCTACGAGCAGTACTTC.

In this sample, this clonotype turned up many times. This chain connects TRBV6-1 to TRBJ2-7; tentative D call: TRBD1 (5 bases). V lost 4 bases and J lost 3, with 16 bases in between. This CDR3 has 15 residues. Germline loops: CDR1 MNHNS, CDR2 SASEGT. This chain's CDR3 is CASSATGDWGYEQYF. DNA of the CDR3: TGTGCCAGCAGTGCAACAGGCGACTGGGGCTACGAGCAGTACTTC.

This clonotype came up many times. V is TRBV4-1 and J is TRBJ2-7; possibly TRBD1 for D (5 bases). Germline values: CDR1 MGHRA, CDR2 YSYEKL. Trimming pared 8 bases from V and 2 bases from J, leaving 19 bases between. The CDR3 has 15 residues. The CDR3 is CASAIRVDTAYEQYF. The CDR3 DNA reads as TGCGCCAGCGCCATTAGAGTGGACACCGCCTACGAGCAGTACTTC.

This clonotype came up many times. The V and J genes are TRBV4-1 and TRBJ2-5; a weak D match, TRBD2 (7 bases). Germline V gene sequence: CDR1 MGHRA, CDR2 YSYEKL. The CDR3 loop spans 15 amino acids. Trimming left V 4 bases short and J 10 bases short, with 22 bases between. CDR3 loop: CASSLDDTGGRLQYF. CDR3 nucleotide sequence: TGCGCCAGCAGCCTAGATGATACCGGGGGGCGGCTCCAGTACTTC.

Note on this clonotype: A junction boundary mismatches the germline segment, possibly from a read error. The chain is built from TRBV10-3 and TRBJ1-5; D is uncertain. Germline-derived CDR1 and CDR2 are ENHRY and SYGVKD. The CDR3 sequence is 13 residues long. CDR3: CAISPTGYQPQHF. The DNA of the CDR3 is TGTGCCATCAGTCCGACGGGCTATCAGCCGCAGCATTTT.

The rearrangement uses TRBV29-1 and TRBJ2-5; 7 bases line up with TRBD2. CDR3 length equals 13 residues. CDR1 and CDR2 from the germline V gene are SQVTM and ANQGSEA. Losses at the gene ends were 7 bases for V and 4 bases for J; bases not matched to a gene: 9. The CDR3 sequence: CSAIRIAGETQYF. The CDR3, as DNA: TGCAGCGCCATTCGGATAGCGGGAGAGACCCAGTACTTC. Full variable domain (outside the CDR3, taken from reference TRBV29-1 and TRBJ2-5): SAVISQKPSRDICQRGTSLTIQCQVDSQVTMMFWYRQQPGQSLTLIATANQGSEATYESGFVIDKFPISRPNLTFSTLTVSNMSPEDSSIYLCSAIRIAGETQYFGPGTRLLVL.

This clonotype was counted many times. In DNA form, the CDR3 reads TGTGCCAGCAGTGGACAGGGGAGTGAGAACACTGAAGCTTTCTTT. It yields the protein CASSGQGSENTEAFF. The genes are TRBV28 and TRBJ1-1; 9 positions agree with TRBD1. Trimming took 5 bases from V and 1 from J; bases not matched to a gene: 5. CDR1 is MDHEN, CDR2 SYDVKM, per germline. The CDR3 has 15 residues.

At least ten counts were recorded for this clonotype. V usage is TRBV30 and J usage is TRBJ1-1; perhaps TRBD1 as D (5 bases). With 6 bases removed from V and 10 bases from J, the gap between germline ends came to 18 bases. Germline CDR1 reads GTSNPN; CDR2 reads SVGIG (reference sequence). CDR3 length: 12 amino acids. The CDR3 loop is CACIRGSRRAFF. Here the CDR3 DNA reads TGTGCCTGTATTCGGGGCAGTCGTCGAGCTTTCTTT. The whole variable domain, remainder taken from reference TRBV30 and TRBJ1-1, is SQTIHQWPATLVQPVGSPLSLECTVEGTSNPNLYWYRQAAGRGLQLLFYSVGIGQISSEVPQNLSASRPQDRQFILSSKKLLLSDSGFYLCACIRGSRRAFFGQGTRLTVV.

This clonotype came up many times. J is TRBJ2-7 and V is TRBV5-4; D gene unclear. CDR1 is SGHNT and CDR2 is YYREEE in the germline V gene (reference sequence). V lost 4 bases to trimming and J lost 0 bases, with 11 bases between them. This CDR3 is built from 14 residues. The CDR3 DNA reads as TGTGCCAGCAGCCCTGACTTGAGCTCCTACGAGCAGTACTTC. Translating it yields CASSPDLSSYEQYF.

The sample holds many counts of this clonotype. The chain couples TRBV7-2 to TRBJ2-7; 7 nucleotides align to TRBD1. Per germline, CDR1 SGHTA and CDR2 FQGNSA. V was pared by 5 bases and J by 0 bases, with 7 bases of the junction left unmatched. CDR3 length: 15 amino acids. CDR3 protein: CASSTRTGHSYEQYF. CDR3 coding DNA: TGTGCCAGCAGCACACGGACAGGTCACTCCTACGAGCAGTACTTC.

This clonotype was seen repeatedly, ten times or more. Compared with germline, one end of the junction differs, possibly owing to a read error. The chain recombines TRBV6-4 with TRBJ2-7; the D gene is possibly TRBD2 (6 bases). The CDR3 has 15 amino acids. Germline V gene data show CDR1 as MRHNA and CDR2 as SNTAGT. The CDR3 coding sequence is TGTGCCAGCAGTGTTCAGGCGGGGAGCTCCTACGGGCAGTACTTC. This translates into CASSVQAGSSYGQYF.

This clonotype was found many times. This chain links TRBV12-5 with TRBJ2-2; the D is unclear. This CDR3 is built from 14 residues. Germline V gives CDR1 LGHNT, CDR2 FRNRAP. Between the trimmed V and J ends, which lost 5 bases and 1 base, there was a span of 8 bases. The CDR3 region is CASGAGLNTGELFF. The CDR3 nucleotides are TGTGCTAGTGGTGCAGGCCTGAACACCGGGGAGCTGTTTTTT.

Many counts were recorded for this clonotype. This chain uses TRBV12-3 or TRBV12-4 with TRBJ1-2, with D possibly matching TRBD1 (6 bases). This CDR3 spans 13 amino acids. Trimming stripped 1 base from V and 7 bases from J, with 10 bases between. DNA for the CDR3: TGTGCCAGCAGTTTAGTCGACAGGACTGGCTACACCTTC. Its protein product is CASSLVDRTGYTF.

This clonotype was observed at least ten times. The chain links TRBV20-1 to TRBJ1-5, with D unclear. Between the trimmed V and J ends, which lost 1 base and 3 bases, there was a span of 10 bases. The CDR3 totals 14 residues. Germline CDR1 and CDR2: DFQATT and SNEGSKA (reference sequence). The CDR3 nucleotides read TGCAGTGCTAGAGTGAGCCCGTCCAATCAGCCCCAGCATTTT. It encodes CSARVSPSNQPQHF.

The V call is TRBV3-1, the J call TRBJ2-7, with 8 bases identical to TRBD1. This CDR3 comprises 12 residues. Germline CDR1 and CDR2: LGHDT and YNNKEL (reference sequence). The CDR3 bases are TGTGCGGCAGGGGGCATGTCGGGCGAGCAGTACTTC. This encodes CAAGGMSGEQYF.

This clonotype was observed many times. The genes are TRBV4-1 and TRBJ1-3; D is unclear. The CDR3 has 17 amino acids. Trimming pared 1 base from V and 4 bases from J, leaving 17 bases between. Germline loops: CDR1 MGHRA, CDR2 YSYEKL. Here the CDR3 DNA reads TGCGCCAGCAGCCAAGTCCTAGGGAATACCTCCGGAAACACCATATATTTT. Its protein is CASSQVLGNTSGNTIYF.

This clonotype was picked up many times. The V gene is TRBV15, the J gene TRBJ1-1, with D possibly TRBD1 on 5 matching bases. With 3 bases removed from V and 6 bases from J, the gap between germline ends came to 23 bases. The CDR3 is 17 amino acids. The V gene's germline CDR1 is LNHNV and CDR2 YYDKDF (reference sequence). DNA of the CDR3: TGTGCCACCAGCAGGATCGTCCCAGGGTCTGACGAACCTGAAGCTTTCTTT. The encoded protein is CATSRIVPGSDEPEAFF.

On this clonotype: A clone one base away is much larger, so this may be a read error. The CDR3 carries no conserved terminal phenylalanine or tryptophan, so it likely arises from a read error. The rearrangement uses TRBV20-1 and TRBJ2-7; 7 bases align to TRBD1. From germline, CDR1 is DFQATT and CDR2 SNEGSKA (reference sequence). The CDR3 has 14 amino acids. The J segment lost 1 base and the V segment lost 0 bases, leaving 3 bases of the junction unmatched. CDR3 in amino acids: CSARDQDRSYEQYL. DNA for the CDR3: TGCAGTGCTAGAGACCAGGACAGGTCCTACGAGCAGTACCTC.